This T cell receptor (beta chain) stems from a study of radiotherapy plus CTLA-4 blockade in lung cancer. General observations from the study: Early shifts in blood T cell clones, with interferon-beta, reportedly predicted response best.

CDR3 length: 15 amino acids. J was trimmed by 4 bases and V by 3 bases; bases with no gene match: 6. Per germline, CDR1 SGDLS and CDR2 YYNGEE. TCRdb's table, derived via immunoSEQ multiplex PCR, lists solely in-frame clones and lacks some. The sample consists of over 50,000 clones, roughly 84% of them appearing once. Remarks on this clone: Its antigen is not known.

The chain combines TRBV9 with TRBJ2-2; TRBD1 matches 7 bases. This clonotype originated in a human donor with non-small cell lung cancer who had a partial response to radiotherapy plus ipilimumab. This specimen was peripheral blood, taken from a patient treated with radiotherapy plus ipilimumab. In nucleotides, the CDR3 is TGTGCCAGCAGCGAGGGGACAGACCTCACCGGGGAGCTGTTTTTT. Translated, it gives CASSEGTDLTGELFF.